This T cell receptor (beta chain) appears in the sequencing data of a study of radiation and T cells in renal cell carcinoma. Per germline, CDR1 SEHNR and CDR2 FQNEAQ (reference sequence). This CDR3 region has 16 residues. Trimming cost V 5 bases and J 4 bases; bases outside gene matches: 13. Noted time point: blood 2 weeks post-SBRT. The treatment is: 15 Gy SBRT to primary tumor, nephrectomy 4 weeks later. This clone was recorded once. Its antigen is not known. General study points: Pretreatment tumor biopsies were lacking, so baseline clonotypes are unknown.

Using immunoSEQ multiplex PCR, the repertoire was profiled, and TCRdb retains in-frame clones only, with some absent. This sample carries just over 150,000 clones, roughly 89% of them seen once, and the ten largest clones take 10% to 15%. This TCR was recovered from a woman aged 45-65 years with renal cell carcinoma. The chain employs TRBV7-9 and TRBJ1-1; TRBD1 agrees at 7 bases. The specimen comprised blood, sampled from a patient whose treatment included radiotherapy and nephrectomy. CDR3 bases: TGTGCCAGCAGCCAAAGCTTGACAGGGAAAGGCACTGAAGCTTTCTTT. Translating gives CASSQSLTGKGTEAFF.